The 28 T cell receptor beta chains in this list originate from one sample, sequenced in a study of T-cell reconstitution after alpha-beta-depleted transplantation in children. As it was prepared, the TCRbeta library received unique molecular identifiers. TCRdb re-called the PCR reads with MiXCR, one entry per CDR3 protein. Of about 980,000 distinct CDR3 sequences in the sample, about 29% were seen once. Sequencing was performed on PBMCs, mostly from graft donor cells, taken 360 days after TCRalphabeta/CD19-depleted stem cell transplant. All receptors derive from a boy under two years old who had a stem cell transplant for SCID, so the T cells may come from the graft donor.

There are a few counts of this clonotype. The chain carries TRBV7-2 and TRBJ2-5; no reliable D call. The CDR3 consists of 12 residues. Trimming stripped 2 bases from V and 5 bases from J, with 6 bases between. The germline gives CDR1 SGHTA, CDR2 FQGNSA. CDR3 coding DNA: TGTGCCAGCAGCTTAATGGCGGAGACCCAGTACTTC. Amino acid sequence: CASSLMAETQYF.

This clonotype was seen a handful of times. The chain joins TRBV5-5 to TRBJ1-4; unclear D gene. Between the trimmed V and J ends, which lost 5 bases and 0 bases, there was a span of 14 bases. Germline CDR1 reads SGHKS; CDR2 reads YYEKEE (reference sequence). This CDR3 region has 16 residues. This chain's CDR3 is CASSRGEGSTNEKLFF. The CDR3 DNA follows: TGTGCCAGCAGTCGGGGTGAGGGTTCAACTAATGAAAAACTGTTTTTT. Combining the CDR3 with reference TRBV5-5 and TRBJ1-4 gives the whole variable domain DAGVTQSPTHLIKTRGQQVTLRCSPISGHKSVSWYQQVLGQGPQFIFQYYEKEERGRGNFPDRFSARQFPNYSSELNVNALLLGDSALYLCASSRGEGSTNEKLFFGSGTQLSVL.

CDR3 amino acids: CASRWAPARNEQFF. The CDR3, as DNA: TGTGCCAGCAGGTGGGCGCCCGCCCGGAATGAGCAGTTCTTC. This chain joins TRBV7-2 and TRBJ2-1; D unresolved. Between the trimmed V and J ends, which lost 6 bases and 7 bases, there was a span of 16 bases. Germline CDR1 and CDR2: SGHTA and FQGNSA. CDR3 length: 14 residues.

The chain combines TRBV12-3 or TRBV12-4 with TRBJ2-3; 7 nucleotides align to TRBD1. The CDR3 consists of 16 residues. V shed 5 bases, J shed 1 base, and the junction held 9 bases outside the gene matches. In DNA, the CDR3 is TGTGCCAGCAGTCGCAGGTTAGGGGGCGGCACAGATACGCAGTATTTT. This translates into CASSRRLGGGTDTQYF.

The chain recombines TRBV18 with TRBJ2-4; perhaps D is TRBD1 or TRBD2 (5 bases each). Looked up from germline, CDR1 is KGHSH and CDR2 is LQKENI. Trimming left V 4 bases short and J 8 bases short, with 21 bases between. The CDR3 is 16 residues long. CDR3 protein: CASSRVGTQHGDIQYF. CDR3 nucleotides: TGTGCCAGCTCACGCGTCGGGACGCAACATGGGGACATTCAGTACTTC.

This clonotype turned up a few times. The chain couples TRBV7-8 to TRBJ1-5, with D possibly TRBD1 on 5 matching bases. The germline CDR1 and CDR2 sequences are SGHVS and FQNEAQ. CDR3 length: 18 amino acids. Trimming shortened V by 5 bases and J by 5 bases, and 25 bases separated the two germline ends. CDR3 residues: CASSENRRVRLSDQPQHF. CDR3 DNA sequence: TGTGCCAGCAGCGAAAACAGGCGGGTAAGGCTTTCGGATCAGCCCCAGCATTTT.

V gene TRBV4-2 combines with J gene TRBJ2-1; possible D gene TRBD1, 6 bases. V was shortened by 4 bases and J by 0 bases, with 16 bases between the two germline ends. CDR3 length: 17 amino acids. The V gene's germline CDR1 is LGHNA and CDR2 YNFKEQ. CDR3 protein: CASSPDSGAPSYNEQFF. In DNA, the CDR3 is TGTGCCAGCAGCCCAGACTCAGGGGCCCCCTCCTACAATGAGCAGTTCTTC.

The genes are TRBV12-3 or TRBV12-4 and TRBJ2-4; TRBD1 matches at 10 bases. The CDR3 is 17 amino acids. Unmatched junction bases numbered 10, after V lost 8 bases and J lost 0 bases. The CDR3 region has the DNA TGTGCCAGCTCCCCGGGACAGGGGAGGATAGCCAAAAACATTCAGTACTTC. The encoded protein is CASSPGQGRIAKNIQYF.

This clonotype has a handful of counts. The chain links TRBV5-4 to TRBJ2-3; TRBD2 aligns across 10 bases. From germline, CDR1 is SGHNT and CDR2 YYREEE (reference sequence). This CDR3 spans 18 amino acids. Trimming removed 4 bases from V and 5 bases from J; junction bases left unmatched: 16. The CDR3 loop reads CASSTQRLSGGAIDTQYF. In DNA form, the CDR3 reads TGTGCCAGCAGCACACAACGGCTAAGCGGGGGGGCCATAGATACGCAGTATTTT.

V is TRBV15 and J is TRBJ2-3; TRBD2 agrees at 7 bases. Germline-derived CDR1 and CDR2 are LNHNV and YYDKDF (reference sequence). The CDR3 extends over 22 amino acids. J gave up 2 bases and V 0 bases, and 23 bases lay outside the gene matches. CDR3 protein: CATSRDSISTEIAGDATDTQYF. The CDR3 bases are TGTGCCACCAGCAGAGATTCCATCTCGACTGAAATAGCGGGCGACGCCACAGATACGCAGTATTTT.

The chain carries TRBV6-5 and TRBJ1-5; no clear D gene. Germline V gene sequence: CDR1 MNHEY, CDR2 SVGAGI. V lost 0 bases and J lost 4, with 7 bases in between. The CDR3 runs to 14 residues. The DNA of the CDR3 is TGTGCCAGCAGTTACTCGTACCAGAATCAGCCCCAGCATTTT. Encoded protein: CASSYSYQNQPQHF.

CDR3 coding DNA: TGTGCCAGCAGCGTCCTAGCGGGGACGGGCAATGAGCAGTTCTTC. Amino acids: CASSVLAGTGNEQFF. The chain links TRBV9 to TRBJ2-1; TRBD2 aligns across 9 bases. This CDR3 comprises 15 residues. Germline-derived CDR1 and CDR2 are SGDLS and YYNGEE. V shed 2 bases and J 6 bases; nucleotides not matched to a gene: 6.

This rearrangement joins TRBV29-1 to TRBJ2-7, with D perhaps TRBD2 (6 bases). CDR3 size: 11 residues. The V end was cut by 7 bases, the J end by 6 bases, with 13 bases between. Looked up from germline, CDR1 is SQVTM and CDR2 is ANQGSEA. CDR3 residues: CSALQGGEQYF. The CDR3, as DNA: TGCAGCGCCCTGCAGGGAGGCGAGCAGTACTTC.

This chain connects TRBV5-1 to TRBJ2-5; D may correspond to TRBD1 or TRBD2 (6 bases each). The CDR3 totals 16 residues. Trimming cost V 4 bases and J 7 bases, with 23 bases left between them. Per the germline V gene, CDR1 is SGHRS and CDR2 is YFSETQ. CDR3 residues: CASSRWGAAREGTQYF. The DNA of the CDR3 is TGCGCCAGCAGCCGGTGGGGGGCGGCACGTGAGGGGACCCAGTACTTC.

The V and J genes are TRBV29-1 and TRBJ2-5; tentatively, D is TRBD1 (6 bases). Looked up from germline, CDR1 is SQVTM and CDR2 is ANQGSEA. This CDR3 region has 14 residues. V was shortened by 8 bases and J by 4 bases, with 20 bases between the two germline ends. The CDR3 here is CSFLRDKGPETQYF. The CDR3 DNA reads as TGCAGCTTCCTCCGGGACAAGGGGCCAGAGACCCAGTACTTC.

This clonotype was counted only a few times. This chain joins TRBV15 and TRBJ1-1, with D tentatively TRBD1 (5 bases). This CDR3 spans 14 amino acids. The V and J ends lost 0 bases and 6 bases respectively, with 11 bases between them. Germline values: CDR1 LNHNV, CDR2 YYDKDF (reference sequence). The CDR3 reads CATSRDFDSSEAFF. For the CDR3, the DNA is TGTGCCACCAGCAGAGATTTCGACAGTTCTGAAGCTTTCTTT. The whole variable domain, filled in from reference TRBV15 and TRBJ1-1, reads DAMVIQNPRYQVTQFGKPVTLSCSQTLNHNVMYWYQQKSSQAPKLLFHYYDKDFNNEADTPDNFQSRRPNTSFCFLDIRSPGLGDTAMYLCATSRDFDSSEAFFGQGTRLTVV.

This clonotype was picked up a small number of times. V usage is TRBV5-1 and J usage is TRBJ1-2; D unclear. CDR1 is SGHRS, CDR2 YFSETQ, per germline. Trimming removed 0 bases at V and 5 bases at J, with 11 bases between. CDR3 size: 14 residues. CDR3 DNA: TGCGCCAGCAGCTTGGCAGGTGCCCTGTATGGCTACACCTTC. Its translation is CASSLAGALYGYTF.

This clonotype showed up just a few times. The rearrangement joins TRBV7-2 to TRBJ2-1, with TRBD2 matching over 8 bases. This CDR3 has 15 amino acids. The germline V gene encodes CDR1 SGHTA and CDR2 FQGNSA. With V trimmed by 6 bases and J by 4 bases, 8 bases remained unmatched. The CDR3 nucleotides are TGTGCCAGCAGTCCGGCGGGGGGCTGGTACAATGAGCAGTTCTTC. Residues: CASSPAGGWYNEQFF.

V gene TRBV20-1 combines with J gene TRBJ2-3; 12 nucleotides align to TRBD2. J gave up 8 bases and V 7 bases, and 13 bases lay outside the gene matches. Germline assignment: CDR1 DFQATT and CDR2 SNEGSKA (reference sequence). The CDR3 is 15 amino acids. CDR3 in DNA: TGCAGTGTTGGACCGGGACTAGCGGGTAGGGGTACGCAGTATTTT. Translation: CSVGPGLAGRGTQYF.

The chain joins TRBV5-1 to TRBJ2-7, with TRBD2 matching over 15 bases. V shed 4 bases and J 6 bases; nucleotides not matched to a gene: 11. There are 17 residues in the CDR3. CDR1 SGHRS and CDR2 YFSETQ come from the germline V gene. As DNA, the CDR3 is TGCGCCAGCAGCCCAATCCCGGGACTAGCGGGGGGAGGCGAGCAGTACTTC. It encodes CASSPIPGLAGGGEQYF.

This clonotype has a handful of counts. The gene calls are TRBV5-1 and TRBJ2-6, with TRBD1 matching over 9 bases. The length of the CDR3 is 18 residues. Germline CDR1 reads SGHRS; CDR2 reads YFSETQ. J was trimmed by 0 bases and V by 0 bases; bases with no gene match: 4. Here the CDR3 reads CASSLGDRDRSGANVLTF. The CDR3, as DNA: TGCGCCAGCAGCTTGGGGGACAGGGACCGCTCTGGGGCCAACGTCCTGACTTTC.

This chain connects TRBV20-1 to TRBJ2-1; D possibly uses TRBD1 or TRBD2 (6 bases each). CDR1 DFQATT and CDR2 SNEGSKA come from the germline V gene (reference sequence). The CDR3 loop spans 15 amino acids. The ends were cut back, 5 bases at V and 7 bases at J, with 21 bases in the middle. The CDR3 protein is CSARTQGRGGNEQFF. CDR3 coding DNA: TGCAGTGCTCGAACACAGGGTAGGGGAGGAAATGAGCAGTTCTTC.

The chain is built from TRBV12-3 or TRBV12-4 and TRBJ1-4; 11 bases fit TRBD1. There are 15 residues in the CDR3. The trim removed 5 bases at V and 5 bases at J, leaving 4 bases unmatched. CDR3 loop: CASSLGQGANEKLFF. The CDR3 coding sequence is TGTGCCAGCAGTCTCGGACAGGGGGCGAATGAAAAACTGTTTTTT.

This chain joins TRBV20-1 and TRBJ2-3; 12 bases line up with TRBD2. This CDR3 is built from 15 residues. Germline CDR1 DFQATT, CDR2 SNEGSKA (reference sequence). DNA for the CDR3: TGCAGCACGACACGGACTAGCGGGGGCACAGATACGCAGTATTTT. The encoded protein is CSTTRTSGGTDTQYF.

This clonotype has a handful of counts. The V call is TRBV20-1, the J call TRBJ2-7; the D is unclear. Trimming took off 6 bases at V and 0 bases at J, with 15 bases between the two ends. The CDR3 extends over 14 amino acids. Germline CDR1 reads DFQATT; CDR2 reads SNEGSKA (reference sequence). The CDR3 loop reads CSADDLTVSYEQYF. CDR3 sequence (DNA): TGCAGTGCCGACGACTTAACGGTCTCCTACGAGCAGTACTTC.

The chain has TRBV5-6 and TRBJ2-1, with TRBD1 matching 10 bases. Germline CDR1 is SGHDT and CDR2 is YYEEEE. With V trimmed by 5 bases and J by 5 bases, 10 bases remained unmatched. This CDR3 is 16 amino acids long. This chain's CDR3 is CASRLTGTGDHNEQFF. The CDR3 coding sequence is TGTGCCAGCAGGCTTACCGGGACAGGGGACCACAATGAGCAGTTCTTC.

This clonotype was seen only a few times. The chain links TRBV18 to TRBJ2-3, with 9 positions matching TRBD1. Germline V gives CDR1 KGHSH, CDR2 LQKENI. This CDR3 has 18 residues. V dropped 1 base and J dropped 0; count of bases not matched to a gene: 8. The CDR3 reads CASSPLPLGQGSTDTQYF. CDR3 DNA: TGTGCCAGCTCACCACTTCCCTTAGGACAGGGGAGCACAGATACGCAGTATTTT.

The V gene is TRBV6-5, the J gene TRBJ1-2; unclear D gene. Germline V gene sequence: CDR1 MNHEY, CDR2 SVGAGI. This CDR3 is built from 12 residues. Trimming left V 6 bases short and J 0 bases short, with 5 bases between. CDR3 residues: CASRGTNYGYTF. The CDR3 coding sequence is TGTGCCAGCAGGGGAACTAACTATGGCTACACCTTC.